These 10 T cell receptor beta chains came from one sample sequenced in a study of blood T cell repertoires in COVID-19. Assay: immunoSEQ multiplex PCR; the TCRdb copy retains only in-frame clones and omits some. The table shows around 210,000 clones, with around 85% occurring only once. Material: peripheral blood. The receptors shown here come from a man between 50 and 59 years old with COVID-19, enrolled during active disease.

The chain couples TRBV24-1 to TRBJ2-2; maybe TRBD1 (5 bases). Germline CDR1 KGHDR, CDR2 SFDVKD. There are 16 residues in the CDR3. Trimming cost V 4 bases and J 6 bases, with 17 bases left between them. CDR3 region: CATSDPSSRASGELFF. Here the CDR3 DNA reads TGTGCCACCAGTGACCCGTCGAGCAGGGCGTCCGGGGAGCTGTTTTTT.

The CDR3 coding sequence is TGTGCCAGCAGCTTCTGGGGACAGGGGGACAAGCCCCAGCATTTT. It is translated as CASSFWGQGDKPQHF. The chain combines TRBV7-2 with TRBJ1-5, with 11 bases that match TRBD1. This CDR3 spans 15 amino acids. Germline assignment: CDR1 SGHTA and CDR2 FQGNSA. Trimming cost V 3 bases and J 8 bases; bases outside gene matches: 6.

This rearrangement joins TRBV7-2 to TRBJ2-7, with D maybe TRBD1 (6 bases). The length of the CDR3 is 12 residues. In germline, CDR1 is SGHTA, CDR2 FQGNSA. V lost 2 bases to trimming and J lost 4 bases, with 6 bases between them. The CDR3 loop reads CASSLQGYEQYF. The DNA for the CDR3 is TGTGCCAGCAGCTTACAGGGGTACGAGCAGTACTTC. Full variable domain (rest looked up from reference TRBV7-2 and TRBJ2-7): GAGVSQSPSNKVTEKGKDVELRCDPISGHTALYWYRQSLGQGLEFLIYFQGNSAPDKSGLPSDRFSAERTGGSVSTLTIQRTQQEDSAVYLCASSLQGYEQYFGPGTRLTVT.

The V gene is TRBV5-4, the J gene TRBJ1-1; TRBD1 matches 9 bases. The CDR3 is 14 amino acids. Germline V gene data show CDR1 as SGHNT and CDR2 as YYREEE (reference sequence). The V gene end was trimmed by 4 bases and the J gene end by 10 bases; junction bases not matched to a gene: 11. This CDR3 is CASSPTGGAERAFF. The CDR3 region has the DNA TGTGCCAGCAGCCCCACAGGGGGCGCGGAGCGAGCTTTCTTT.

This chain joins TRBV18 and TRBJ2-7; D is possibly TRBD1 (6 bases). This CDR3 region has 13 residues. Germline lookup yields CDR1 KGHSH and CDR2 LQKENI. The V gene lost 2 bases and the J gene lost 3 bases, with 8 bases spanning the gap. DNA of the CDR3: TGTGCCAGCTCACCAGGCAGGGGCTACGAGCAGTACTTC. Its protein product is CASSPGRGYEQYF.

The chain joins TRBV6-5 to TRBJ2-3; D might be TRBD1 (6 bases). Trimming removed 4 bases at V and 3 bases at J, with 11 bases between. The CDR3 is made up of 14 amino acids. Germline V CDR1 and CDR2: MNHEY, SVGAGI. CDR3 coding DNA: TGTGCCAGCAGTTTACAGGGATTTACAGATACGCAGTATTTT. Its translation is CASSLQGFTDTQYF.

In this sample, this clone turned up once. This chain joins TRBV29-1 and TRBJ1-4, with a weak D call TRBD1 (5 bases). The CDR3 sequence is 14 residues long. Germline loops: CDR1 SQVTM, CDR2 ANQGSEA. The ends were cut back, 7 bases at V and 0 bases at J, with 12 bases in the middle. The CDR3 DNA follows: TGCAGCGCCGGGGGAGGGGCAACTAATGAAAAACTGTTTTTT. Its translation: CSAGGGATNEKLFF.

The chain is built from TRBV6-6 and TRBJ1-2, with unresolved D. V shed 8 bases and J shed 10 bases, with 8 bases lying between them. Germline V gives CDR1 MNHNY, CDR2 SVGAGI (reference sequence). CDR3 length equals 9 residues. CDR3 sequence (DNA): TGTGCCAGCGCGTCCCCCTACACCTTC. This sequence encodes CASASPYTF.

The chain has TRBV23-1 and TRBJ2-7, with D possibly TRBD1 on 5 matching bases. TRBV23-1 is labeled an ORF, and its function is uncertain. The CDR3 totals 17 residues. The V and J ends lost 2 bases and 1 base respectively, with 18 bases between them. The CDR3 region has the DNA TGCGCCAGCAGTCAAACAAAGGGTCGGACACTTTCCTACGAGCAGTACTTC. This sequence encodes CASSQTKGRTLSYEQYF.

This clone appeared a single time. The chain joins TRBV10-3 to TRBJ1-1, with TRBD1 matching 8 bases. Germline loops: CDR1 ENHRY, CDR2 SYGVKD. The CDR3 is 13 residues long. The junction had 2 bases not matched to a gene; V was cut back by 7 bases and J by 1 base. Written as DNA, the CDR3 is TGTGCCATCAAAGGGACAGGGAACACTGAAGCTTTCTTT. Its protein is CAIKGTGNTEAFF.